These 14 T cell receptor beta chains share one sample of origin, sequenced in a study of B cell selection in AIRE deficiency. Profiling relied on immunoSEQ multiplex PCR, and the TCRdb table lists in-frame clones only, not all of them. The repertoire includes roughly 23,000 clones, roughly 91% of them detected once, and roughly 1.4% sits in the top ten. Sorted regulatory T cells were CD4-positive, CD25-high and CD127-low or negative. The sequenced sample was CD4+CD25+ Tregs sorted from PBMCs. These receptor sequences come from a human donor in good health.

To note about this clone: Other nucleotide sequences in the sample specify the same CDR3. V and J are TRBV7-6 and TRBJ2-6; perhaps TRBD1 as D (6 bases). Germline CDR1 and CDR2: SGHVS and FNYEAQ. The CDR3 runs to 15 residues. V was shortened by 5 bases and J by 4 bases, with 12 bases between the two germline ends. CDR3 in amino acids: CASSRGTGGANVLTF. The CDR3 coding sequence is TGTGCCAGCAGCAGGGGGACCGGGGGGGCCAACGTCCTGACTTTC. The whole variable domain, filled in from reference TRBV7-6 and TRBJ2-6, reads GAGVSQSPRYKVTKRGQDVALRCDPISGHVSLYWYRQALGQGPEFLTYFNYEAQQDKSGLPNDRFSAERPEGSISTLTIQRTEQRDSAMYRCASSRGTGGANVLTFGAGSRLTVL.

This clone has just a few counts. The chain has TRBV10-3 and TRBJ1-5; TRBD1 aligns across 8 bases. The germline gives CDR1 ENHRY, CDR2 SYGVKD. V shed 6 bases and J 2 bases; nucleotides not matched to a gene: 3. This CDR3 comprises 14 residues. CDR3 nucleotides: TGTGCCATCAGCCCGGGACAGGGCAATCAGCCCCAGCATTTT. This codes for CAISPGQGNQPQHF.

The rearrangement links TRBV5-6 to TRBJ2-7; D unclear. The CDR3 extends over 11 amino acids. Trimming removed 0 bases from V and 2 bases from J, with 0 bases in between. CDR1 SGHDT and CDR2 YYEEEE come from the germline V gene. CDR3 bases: TGTGCCAGCAGCTTGGCCTACGAGCAGTACTTC. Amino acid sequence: CASSLAYEQYF.

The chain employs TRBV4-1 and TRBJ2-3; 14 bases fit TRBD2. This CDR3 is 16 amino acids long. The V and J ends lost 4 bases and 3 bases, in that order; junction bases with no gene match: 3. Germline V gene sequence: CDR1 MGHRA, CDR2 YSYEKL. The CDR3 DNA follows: TGCGCCAGCAGCCCCCGACTAGCGGGGGGGACAGATACGCAGTATTTT. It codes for CASSPRLAGGTDTQYF.

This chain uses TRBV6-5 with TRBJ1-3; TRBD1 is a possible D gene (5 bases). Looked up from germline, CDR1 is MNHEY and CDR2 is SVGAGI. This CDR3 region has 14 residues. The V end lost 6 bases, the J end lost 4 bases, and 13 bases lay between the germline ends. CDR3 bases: TGTGCCAGCAGCCTCTCAGGGATCGGAAACACCATATATTTT. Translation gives CASSLSGIGNTIYF.

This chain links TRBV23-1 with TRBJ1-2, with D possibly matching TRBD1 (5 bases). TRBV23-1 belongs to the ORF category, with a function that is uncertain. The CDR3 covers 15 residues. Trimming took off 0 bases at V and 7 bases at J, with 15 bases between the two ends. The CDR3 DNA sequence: TGCGCCAGCAGTCAATCAAGGGGTCGAGCGGGTGGCTACACCTTC. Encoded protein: CASSQSRGRAGGYTF.

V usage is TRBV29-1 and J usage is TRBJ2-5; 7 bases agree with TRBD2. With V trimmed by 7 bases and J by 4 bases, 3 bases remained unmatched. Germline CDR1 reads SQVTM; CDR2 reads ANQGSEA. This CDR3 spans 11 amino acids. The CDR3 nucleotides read TGCAGCGGCGGGGGTGGAGAGACCCAGTACTTC. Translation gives CSGGGGETQYF. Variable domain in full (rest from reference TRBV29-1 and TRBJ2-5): SAVISQKPSRDICQRGTSLTIQCQVDSQVTMMFWYRQQPGQSLTLIATANQGSEATYESGFVIDKFPISRPNLTFSTLTVSNMSPEDSSIYLCSGGGGETQYFGPGTRLLVL.

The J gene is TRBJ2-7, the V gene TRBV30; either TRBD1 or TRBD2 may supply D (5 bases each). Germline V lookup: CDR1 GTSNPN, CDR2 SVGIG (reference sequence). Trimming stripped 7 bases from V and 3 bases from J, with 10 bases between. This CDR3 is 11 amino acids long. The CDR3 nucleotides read TGTGCCTCGGGACGGGACTACGAGCAGTACTTC. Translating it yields CASGRDYEQYF.

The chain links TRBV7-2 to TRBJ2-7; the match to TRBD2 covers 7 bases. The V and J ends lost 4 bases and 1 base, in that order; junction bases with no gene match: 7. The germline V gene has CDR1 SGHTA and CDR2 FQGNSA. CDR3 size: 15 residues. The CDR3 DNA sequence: TGTGCCAGCAGCTCACCACGAGCGGGATCCTACGAGCAGTACTTC. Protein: CASSSPRAGSYEQYF.

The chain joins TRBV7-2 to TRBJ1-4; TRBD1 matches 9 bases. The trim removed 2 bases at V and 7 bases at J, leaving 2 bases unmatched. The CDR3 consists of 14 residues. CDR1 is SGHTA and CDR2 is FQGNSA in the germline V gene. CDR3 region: CASSLNRGPEKLFF. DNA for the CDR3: TGTGCCAGCAGCTTAAACAGGGGGCCTGAAAAACTGTTTTTT.

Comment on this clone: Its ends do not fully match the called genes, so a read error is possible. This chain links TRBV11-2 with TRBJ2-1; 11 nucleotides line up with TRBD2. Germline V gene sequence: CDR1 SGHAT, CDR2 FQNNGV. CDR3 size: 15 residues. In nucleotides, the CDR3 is TGTGCCAGCAGCTCTACTAGCGGGGGTTACAGTGAGCAGTTCTTC. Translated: CASSSTSGGYSEQFF.

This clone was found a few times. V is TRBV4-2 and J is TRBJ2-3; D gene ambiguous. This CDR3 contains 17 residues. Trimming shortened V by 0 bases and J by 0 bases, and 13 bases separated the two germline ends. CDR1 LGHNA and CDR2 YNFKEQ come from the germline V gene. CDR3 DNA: TGTGCCAGCAGCCAAGATTCTGGCGGCCTAAGCACAGATACGCAGTATTTT. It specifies CASSQDSGGLSTDTQYF.

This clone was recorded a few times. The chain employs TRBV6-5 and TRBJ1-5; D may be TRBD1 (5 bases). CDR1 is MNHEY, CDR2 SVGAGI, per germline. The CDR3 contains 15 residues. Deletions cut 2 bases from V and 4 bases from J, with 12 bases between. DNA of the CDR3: TGTGCCAGCAGTTACAGCGGGGCTTCTAATCAGCCCCAGCATTTT. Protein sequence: CASSYSGASNQPQHF.

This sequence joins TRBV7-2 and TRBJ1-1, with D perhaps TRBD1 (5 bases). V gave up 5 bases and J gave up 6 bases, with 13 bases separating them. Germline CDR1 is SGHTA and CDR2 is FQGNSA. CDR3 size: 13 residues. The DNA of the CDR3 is TGTGCCAGCAGCCGCGGGGGGGTGGCTGAAGCTTTCTTT. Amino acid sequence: CASSRGGVAEAFF. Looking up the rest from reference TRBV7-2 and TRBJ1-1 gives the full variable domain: GAGVSQSPSNKVTEKGKDVELRCDPISGHTALYWYRQSLGQGLEFLIYFQGNSAPDKSGLPSDRFSAERTGGSVSTLTIQRTQQEDSAVYLCASSRGGVAEAFFGQGTRLTVV.